Listed below are T cell receptor beta chains from one sample, sequenced in a study of blood T cell repertoires in COVID-19. This table comes from immunoSEQ multiplex PCR, and its TCRdb copy is limited to in-frame clones, with some not included. The sample lists more than 150,000 clones, roughly 80% occurring once. Sequencing used peripheral blood. These receptors were taken from a woman in her twenties or thirties with acute or convalescent COVID-19. Each CDR3 is given with its conserved first and last residue. The order of the fields is V gene, J gene, clone size, D gene, CDR3 DNA, CDR3 protein. A D gene is named only where the DNA matches it firmly. Clone size is given for some rows only: seen once, a few or many times, or a class if the clone is expanded.

TRBV6-6	TRBJ2-3	.	.	TGTGCCAGCAGCAGGGACTTAACCACAGATACGCAGTATTTT	CASSRDLTTDTQYF
TRBV3-1/TRBV3-2	TRBJ1-6	.	.	TGTGCCAGCAGCCAAGAGAGCAGGGGTAATTCACCCCTCCACTTT	CASSQESRGNSPLHF
TRBV5-1	TRBJ2-7	.	.	TGCGCCAGCAGCTTGGCGGGCGGGTTCGCCTACGAGCAGTACTTC	CASSLAGGFAYEQYF
TRBV2	TRBJ2-7	.	.	TGTGCCAGCAGAGGGGGTACCTACTACGAGCAGTACTTC	CASRGGTYYEQYF
TRBV15	TRBJ2-5	.	.	TGTGCCACCAGCAGAGGAAGGGGAGAGACCCAGTACTTC	CATSRGRGETQYF
TRBV4-2	TRBJ2-3	.	.	TGTGCCAGCAGCCAAGGTTCACAGGGTGGCACAGATACGCAGTATTTT	CASSQGSQGGTDTQYF
TRBV6-2/TRBV6-3	TRBJ1-6	once	.	TGTGCCAGCAGCTCCGCCGACATGCCAAATTCACCCCTCCACTTT	CASSSADMPNSPLHF
TRBV18	TRBJ2-2	.	.	TGTGCCAGCTCACTAAGAAGGGGTTCCGGGGAGCTGTTTTTT	CASSLRRGSGELFF
TRBV5-1	TRBJ1-1	.	TRBD1	TGCGCCAGCAGCTTGTCGACAGGGTGGATGAACACTGAAGCTTTCTTT	CASSLSTGWMNTEAFF
TRBV28	TRBJ1-2	.	.	TGTGCCAGCAGGCAGGGGTCCTTCAACTATGGCTACACCTTC	CASRQGSFNYGYTF
TRBV6-4	TRBJ1-5	.	.	TGTGCCAGCAGTGAAGGGGGACCGAGTCGGCCCCAGCATTTT	CASSEGGPSRPQHF
TRBV7-6	TRBJ1-5	.	.	TGTGCCAGCAGCTTATTCGCAGGTGCAGGCAATCAGCCCCAGCATTTT	CASSLFAGAGNQPQHF
TRBV19	TRBJ2-3	once	TRBD2	TGTGCCAGTAGCAAGGGGTCCGGGACTAGCGGCACAGATACGCAGTATTTT	CASSKGSGTSGTDTQYF
TRBV28	TRBJ1-1	once	.	TGTGCCAGCATGTTCTTGAACACTGAAGCTTTCTTT	CASMFLNTEAFF
TRBV6-6	TRBJ1-4	.	.	TGTGCCAGCAGTTACTCCCAGGGTGGTAGAAAACTGTTTTTT	CASSYSQGGRKLFF
TRBV30	TRBJ2-2	.	TRBD1	TGTGCCTGGAGTGGAGATCCGGGACAGGGTTCAACCGGGGAGCTGTTTTTT	CAWSGDPGQGSTGELFF
TRBV7-2	TRBJ2-7	.	.	TGTGCCAGCAGCCGAGCCTACGAGCAGTACTTC	CASSRAYEQYF
TRBV5-1	TRBJ1-4	.	TRBD1	TGCGCCAGCAGCCCCGGGACAGATCATAATGAAAAACTGTTTTTT	CASSPGTDHNEKLFF
TRBV6-2/TRBV6-3	TRBJ1-5	.	.	TGTGCCAGCAGTACACCCACTTTGCGTCAGGGGTTGCGCAATCAGCCCCAGCATTTT	CASSTPTLRQGLRNQPQHF
TRBV7-2	TRBJ2-3	.	TRBD2	TGTGCCAGCAGCCAGCCCCTAGCGGGGGGCCCTAGCACAGATACGCAGTATTTT	CASSQPLAGGPSTDTQYF
TRBV14	TRBJ2-3	.	.	TGTGCCAGCAGCCCTGGACAAAGCACAGATACGCAGTATTTT	CASSPGQSTDTQYF
TRBV28	TRBJ1-4	.	TRBD1	TGTGCCAGCAGTTGGGAGCCGGGACAGGCAACTGAAAAACTGTTTTTT	CASSWEPGQATEKLFF
TRBV7-2	TRBJ2-5	.	.	TGTGCCAGCAGCTTAGACGGAGAGACCCAGTACTTC	CASSLDGETQYF
TRBV5-1	TRBJ1-1	.	.	TGCGCCAGCAGCCCGGGGGGGTTAAAAGTTGAAGCTTTCTTT	CASSPGGLKVEAFF
TRBV11-3	TRBJ2-2	once	TRBD1	TGTGCCAGCAGCTTACGACAGGGTGACACCGGGGAGCTGTTTTTT	CASSLRQGDTGELFF
TRBV5-4	TRBJ1-2	.	TRBD1	TGTGCCAGCAGCTGGGACAGGTCCAACTATGGCTACACCTTC	CASSWDRSNYGYTF
TRBV5-4	TRBJ2-7	.	.	TGTGCCAGCAGCCGGGGGAACACCTACGAGCAGTACTTC	CASSRGNTYEQYF
TRBV2	TRBJ2-1	.	TRBD2	TGTGCCAGCAGTGTGCCTAGCGGGGGTTACAATGAGCAGTTCTTC	CASSVPSGGYNEQFF
TRBV24-1	TRBJ1-2	.	TRBD1	TGTGCCACCAGTGGTGGGACAGGGAACTATGGCTACACCTTC	CATSGGTGNYGYTF
TRBV13	TRBJ2-3	.	TRBD1	TGTGCCAGCAGCTTACTGACAGGGGGTGAGGGAGATACGCAGTATTTT	CASSLLTGGEGDTQYF
TRBV7-9	TRBJ1-5	.	TRBD1	TGTGCCAGCAGCTTAAGAGGGGGCAGCGATCAGCCCCAGCATTTT	CASSLRGGSDQPQHF
TRBV3-1/TRBV3-2	TRBJ1-3	.	TRBD1	TGTGCCAGCAGCCCCCACAGGGGATACACCATATATTTT	CASSPHRGYTIYF
TRBV6-5	TRBJ2-7	.	TRBD1	TGTGCCAGCAAACAGGGGGCCATGTACGAGCAGTACTTC	CASKQGAMYEQYF
TRBV19	TRBJ1-5	.	.	TGTGCCAGTAGTATAGTGCCCAGCGGCCTCTATAGCAATCAGCCCCAGCATTTT	CASSIVPSGLYSNQPQHF
TRBV28	TRBJ2-7	.	.	TGTGCCAGCAGTTTTCCCCGGGTCCGAACCGGCTACGAGCAGTACTTC	CASSFPRVRTGYEQYF
TRBV9	TRBJ2-7	few	TRBD1	TGTGCCAGCAGCGTAGGAGGGACAGGATTAACCTACGAGCAGTACTTC	CASSVGGTGLTYEQYF
TRBV10-2	TRBJ1-2	.	.	TGCGCCAGCAGTGAGCCCCAGGGGAGTTATGGCTACACCTTC	CASSEPQGSYGYTF
TRBV10-3	TRBJ2-1	.	TRBD1	TGTGCCATACCCGGGACAGGGCCAAATGAGCAGTTCTTC	CAIPGTGPNEQFF
TRBV29-1	TRBJ2-3	.	TRBD2	TGCAGCGTTGGCTGGGCGGGAGCGACAGATACGCAGTATTTT	CSVGWAGATDTQYF
TRBV28	TRBJ2-1	.	TRBD1	TGTGCCAGCAGTTTATTGATGGACAGGGGAGGCGAGCAGTTCTTC	CASSLLMDRGGEQFF
TRBV9	TRBJ2-4	.	TRBD2	TGTGCCAGCAGCGTAGAGGCAGCGGGAGGGCAAAACATTCAGTACTTC	CASSVEAAGGQNIQYF
TRBV28	TRBJ1-2	.	TRBD1	TGTGCCAGCAGTCCACAGGGGAACTATGGCTACACCTTC	CASSPQGNYGYTF
TRBV28	TRBJ2-5	once	TRBD1	TGTGCCAGCAGTCGAACAGGGGGCGGTGGGGAGACCCAGTACTTC	CASSRTGGGGETQYF
TRBV19	TRBJ2-3	few	TRBD2	TGTGCCAGTAAGGCTGCTAGCGGATACACAGATACGCAGTATTTT	CASKAASGYTDTQYF
TRBV30	TRBJ2-5	.	TRBD2	TGTGCCTGGAGTGGAGGACTAGCGGTTCAAGAGACCCAGTACTTC	CAWSGGLAVQETQYF
TRBV28	TRBJ2-7	.	.	TGTGCCAGCAGGTGGGCATCCGGCGAGCAGTACTTC	CASRWASGEQYF